This entry lists 32 T cell receptor beta chains sequenced from one sample in a study of OX40 agonist ivuxolimab in advanced cancers. Only in-frame clones appear in the TCRdb table, and some are missing; sequencing was by immunoSEQ multiplex PCR. The sample carries roughly 150,000 clones, roughly 94% recorded once. The sequencing here drew on CD4+ or CD8+ T cells sorted from blood, taken in a trial of the OX40 agonist ivuxolimab. The receptor set was obtained from an adult with an advanced solid tumor such as melanoma, head and neck, liver or kidney cancer.

This chain uses TRBV2 with TRBJ1-6; possible D gene TRBD1, 6 bases. The CDR3 loop spans 13 amino acids. Per the germline V gene, CDR1 is SNHLY and CDR2 is FYNNEI. Trimming removed 10 bases at V and 10 bases at J, with 17 bases between. In DNA form, the CDR3 reads TGTGCCATCACGGACAGTGTCAACTCACCCCTCCACTTT. It specifies CAITDSVNSPLHF.

The chain links TRBV18 to TRBJ2-3, with a tentative D call TRBD1 (5 bases). Germline V lookup: CDR1 KGHSH, CDR2 LQKENI. The V gene lost 5 bases and the J gene lost 0 bases, with 12 bases spanning the gap. CDR3 length: 15 amino acids. CDR3: CASSSGHPSTDTQYF. The DNA of the CDR3 is TGTGCCAGCTCATCCGGACACCCAAGCACAGATACGCAGTATTTT. The variable domain in full, with the rest retrieved from reference TRBV18 and TRBJ2-3, is NAGVMQNPRHLVRRRGQEARLRCSPMKGHSHVYWYRQLPEEGLKFMVYLQKENIIDESGMPKERFSAEFPKEGPSILRIQQVVRGDSAAYFCASSSGHPSTDTQYFGPGTRLTVL.

V and J are TRBV7-2 and TRBJ2-7; D might be TRBD1 (7 bases). Germline V gene sequence: CDR1 SGHTA, CDR2 FQGNSA. Trimming shortened V by 5 bases and J by 3 bases, and 17 bases separated the two germline ends. This CDR3 is built from 15 residues. CDR3 residues: CASSPQGGTVYEQYF. The CDR3 DNA sequence: TGTGCCAGCAGCCCCCAAGGCGGGACAGTCTACGAGCAGTACTTC. The entire variable domain, with the rest obtained from reference TRBV7-2 and TRBJ2-7, is as follows: GAGVSQSPSNKVTEKGKDVELRCDPISGHTALYWYRQSLGQGLEFLIYFQGNSAPDKSGLPSDRFSAERTGGSVSTLTIQRTQQEDSAVYLCASSPQGGTVYEQYFGPGTRLTVT.

This chain uses TRBV28 with TRBJ2-6; unclear D gene. The V gene lost 2 bases and the J gene lost 0 bases, with 5 bases spanning the gap. Germline V gene sequence: CDR1 MDHEN, CDR2 SYDVKM. The CDR3 has 15 amino acids. The CDR3 loop is CASSLQPSGANVLTF. CDR3 nucleotides: TGTGCCAGCAGTTTACAGCCCTCTGGGGCCAACGTCCTGACTTTC.

V and J are TRBV11-3 and TRBJ2-7; no clear D gene. The V and J ends lost 1 base and 7 bases respectively, with 11 bases between them. Germline CDR1 SGHNT, CDR2 YENEEA. The CDR3 has 13 residues. The CDR3 DNA follows: TGTGCCAGCAGCTTAGGCCCGTCGAGTGAGCAGTACTTC. Amino acid sequence: CASSLGPSSEQYF.

The chain couples TRBV18 to TRBJ2-7; TRBD1 agrees at 8 bases. V lost 3 bases, J lost 2 bases, and 6 bases stayed unmatched. Per the germline V gene, CDR1 is KGHSH and CDR2 is LQKENI. The CDR3 contains 15 residues. The CDR3 sequence: CASSPWTGPAYEQYF. Written as DNA, the CDR3 is TGTGCCAGCTCACCGTGGACAGGGCCCGCCTACGAGCAGTACTTC.

This chain's CDR3 is CASRRGTSGGFSGELFF. Here the CDR3 DNA reads TGTGCCAGCAGACGTGGGACTAGCGGGGGATTTTCCGGGGAGCTGTTTTTT. The rearrangement links TRBV5-4 to TRBJ2-2, with TRBD2 identical over 14 bases. The CDR3 contains 17 residues. With 5 bases clipped from V and 6 bases from J, the junction kept 9 bases outside the gene matches. CDR1 is SGHNT and CDR2 is YYREEE in the germline V gene (reference sequence).

This clone appeared once. The chain carries TRBV28 and TRBJ1-2; TRBD1 aligns across 8 bases. Germline-derived CDR1 and CDR2 are MDHEN and SYDVKM. The CDR3 is 13 residues long. Germline trimming cut 6 bases from V and 6 bases from J; bases unmatched to any gene: 6. The chain's CDR3 is CASRQQGADGYTF. The CDR3 DNA is TGTGCCAGCAGACAGCAGGGGGCGGATGGCTACACCTTC.

V is TRBV27 and J is TRBJ2-7; 9 nucleotides match TRBD2. V lost 4 bases, J lost 2 bases, and 6 bases stayed unmatched. Germline V gene sequence: CDR1 MNHEY, CDR2 SMNVEV (reference sequence). The CDR3 contains 15 residues. The CDR3 region has the DNA TGTGCCAGCAGTTCCGGACTAGCGCCTACCTACGAGCAGTACTTC. This codes for CASSSGLAPTYEQYF.

This clone came up once. The chain employs TRBV5-4 and TRBJ2-1, with 13 bases lining up with TRBD2. Germline CDR1 SGHNT, CDR2 YYREEE (reference sequence). There are 15 residues in the CDR3. The V and J ends lost 4 bases and 7 bases, in that order; junction bases with no gene match: 5. CDR3 sequence (DNA): TGTGCCAGCAGCGTACTAGCGGGAGGGTGGAATGAGCAGTTCTTC. Translating gives CASSVLAGGWNEQFF.

A remark on this clone: This CDR3 is also generated by other DNA sequences in the sample. The genes are TRBV6-1 and TRBJ2-7; 9 nucleotides align to TRBD1. Germline V gives CDR1 MNHNS, CDR2 SASEGT. This CDR3 comprises 13 residues. The V and J ends lost 9 bases and 4 bases, in that order; junction bases with no gene match: 7. CDR3: CASTTGGTYEQYF. The DNA of the CDR3 is TGTGCCAGTACCACAGGGGGCACTTACGAGCAGTACTTC.

The gene calls are TRBV29-1 and TRBJ2-7; TRBD1 might be the D (6 bases). The V end was cut by 4 bases, the J end by 5 bases, with 12 bases between. From germline, CDR1 is SQVTM and CDR2 ANQGSEA. The CDR3 runs 12 residues. CDR3 sequence: CSVAQGGHEQYF. DNA of the CDR3: TGCAGCGTTGCACAGGGCGGCCACGAGCAGTACTTC.

The chain recombines TRBV7-2 with TRBJ2-1; 10 bases are shared with TRBD2. The CDR3 is made up of 16 amino acids. Germline CDR1 is SGHTA and CDR2 is FQGNSA. Unmatched junction bases numbered 5, after V lost 2 bases and J lost 4 bases. DNA for the CDR3: TGTGCCAGCAGCTTACAGAGCGGGGGGGATTACAATGAGCAGTTCTTC. It specifies CASSLQSGGDYNEQFF.

CDR3 protein: CASGGQAGVTGELFF. The CDR3 DNA is TGCGCCAGCGGGGGACAGGCGGGCGTCACCGGGGAGCTGTTTTTT. V and J are TRBV4-3 and TRBJ2-2; TRBD1 aligns across 8 bases. This CDR3 comprises 15 residues. From germline, CDR1 is LGHNA and CDR2 YSLEER. The V gene end was trimmed by 8 bases and the J gene end by 4 bases; junction bases not matched to a gene: 9.

This clone has a handful of counts. The rearrangement joins TRBV9 to TRBJ2-7; tentative D call: TRBD2 (5 bases). The CDR3 runs 13 residues. The V gene lost 0 bases and the J gene lost 7 bases, with 11 bases spanning the gap. Per germline, CDR1 SGDLS and CDR2 YYNGEE. CDR3 nucleotide sequence: TGTGCCAGCAGCGTAGTTCCGGGAAGGGAGCAGTACTTC. Translating gives CASSVVPGREQYF.

This chain joins TRBV5-1 and TRBJ1-6; D unresolved. The V gene lost 0 bases and the J gene lost 7 bases, with 11 bases spanning the gap. The germline V gene has CDR1 SGHRS and CDR2 YFSETQ. The CDR3 runs 15 residues. The CDR3 DNA follows: TGCGCCAGCAGCTTGGTTGGGATTTCAAATTCACCCCTCCACTTT. It codes for CASSLVGISNSPLHF.

The V call is TRBV5-4, the J call TRBJ1-5; D gene uncertain. This CDR3 has 15 amino acids. Per the germline V gene, CDR1 is SGHNT and CDR2 is YYREEE (reference sequence). V was clipped by 0 bases and J by 0 bases, with 7 bases between them. CDR3 loop: CASSLVADSNQPQHF. The CDR3 DNA reads TGTGCCAGCAGCTTGGTCGCAGATAGCAATCAGCCCCAGCATTTT.

This sequence joins TRBV2 and TRBJ2-2; TRBD1 agrees at 7 bases. Germline V gene lookup returns CDR1 SNHLY and CDR2 FYNNEI. The ends lost 4 bases at V and 1 base at J; junction bases unmatched: 3. The CDR3 length is 15 residues. For the CDR3, the DNA is TGTGCCAGCAGTGGACAGGGTCTGAACACCGGGGAGCTGTTTTTT. It is translated as CASSGQGLNTGELFF.

The rearrangement uses TRBV5-1 and TRBJ2-7; possibly TRBD2 for D (5 bases). Between the trimmed V and J ends, which lost 0 bases and 3 bases, there was a span of 10 bases. Looked up from germline, CDR1 is SGHRS and CDR2 is YFSETQ. The CDR3 contains 14 residues. CDR3 amino acids: CASSLEGLIYEQYF. CDR3 DNA sequence: TGCGCCAGCAGCTTGGAAGGACTGATCTACGAGCAGTACTTC.

The chain has TRBV11-2 and TRBJ1-1; no clear D gene. CDR3 length: 14 amino acids. Trimming pared 1 base from V and 5 bases from J, leaving 11 bases between. Per the germline V gene, CDR1 is SGHAT and CDR2 is FQNNGV. The CDR3 DNA reads as TGTGCCAGCAGCTTAGCGCGGGGTTGGACTGAAGCTTTCTTT. Residues: CASSLARGWTEAFF.

The chain joins TRBV28 to TRBJ1-2; 7 nucleotides agree with TRBD1. Germline CDR1 reads MDHEN; CDR2 reads SYDVKM. CDR3 size: 16 residues. J was trimmed by 0 bases and V by 5 bases; bases with no gene match: 9. The DNA for the CDR3 is TGTGCCAGCAGTCTTCTCTTCGGGACAGCTAACTATGGCTACACCTTC. Residues: CASSLLFGTANYGYTF.

The chain couples TRBV5-4 to TRBJ1-1; 7 bases line up with TRBD1. The V gene end was trimmed by 3 bases and the J gene end by 1 base; junction bases not matched to a gene: 12. The CDR3 is 17 residues long. Germline lookup yields CDR1 SGHNT and CDR2 YYREEE (reference sequence). DNA for the CDR3: TGTGCCAGCAGCTACGGAATACAGGGGCCCTCGAACACTGAAGCTTTCTTT. Encoded protein: CASSYGIQGPSNTEAFF.

The rearrangement links TRBV11-2 to TRBJ2-6; 9 positions agree with TRBD2. Germline values: CDR1 SGHAT, CDR2 FQNNGV. J was trimmed by 2 bases and V by 5 bases; bases with no gene match: 10. This CDR3 has 18 amino acids. The CDR3 loop reads CASSHRAGGPAGANVLTF. The CDR3 region has the DNA TGTGCCAGCAGCCACCGGGCGGGAGGGCCGGCTGGGGCCAACGTCCTGACTTTC.

The CDR3 here is CASSLAGTSNEKLFF. The CDR3 DNA is TGTGCCAGCAGCTTAGCCGGGACCTCTAATGAAAAACTGTTTTTT. The chain is built from TRBV7-9 and TRBJ1-4; D is possibly TRBD1 (5 bases). With 0 bases removed from V and 3 bases from J, the gap between germline ends came to 8 bases. The CDR3 consists of 15 residues. The germline gives CDR1 SEHNR, CDR2 FQNEAQ (reference sequence).

DNA of the CDR3: TGCGCCAGCAGCCATAAATCAGGGGAGGGATCCTACGAGCAGTACTTC. Translating it yields CASSHKSGEGSYEQYF. The chain uses TRBV4-1 and TRBJ2-7; D is possibly TRBD2 (7 bases). Germline CDR1 reads MGHRA; CDR2 reads YSYEKL. V gave up 3 bases and J gave up 1 base, with 16 bases separating them. This CDR3 is 16 amino acids long.

This chain links TRBV4-3 with TRBJ2-5, with D possibly TRBD1 on 6 matching bases. Trimming removed 1 base from V and 5 bases from J, with 14 bases in between. The CDR3 totals 15 residues. Germline loops: CDR1 LGHNA, CDR2 YSLEER. Written as DNA, the CDR3 is TGCGCCAGCAGCCAAGGAACAGGGTGGTGGGAGACCCAGTACTTC. This codes for CASSQGTGWWETQYF.

The rearrangement links TRBV5-4 to TRBJ2-2; D is possibly TRBD2 (5 bases). CDR1 is SGHNT, CDR2 YYREEE, per germline (reference sequence). The CDR3 spans 14 residues. V was pared by 4 bases and J by 5 bases, with 12 bases between. This CDR3 reads CASSPPWETGELFF. The CDR3 DNA reads as TGTGCCAGCAGCCCACCCTGGGAGACCGGGGAGCTGTTTTTT.

Only one count was recorded for this clone. The chain employs TRBV4-1 and TRBJ1-4, with a tentative D call TRBD1 (5 bases). Trimming took off 4 bases at V and 7 bases at J, with 19 bases between the two ends. Looked up from germline, CDR1 is MGHRA and CDR2 is YSYEKL. This CDR3 contains 16 residues. The CDR3 loop is CASSPLGLTVAEKLFF. In DNA, the CDR3 is TGCGCCAGCAGCCCCTTGGGCCTGACAGTGGCTGAAAAACTGTTTTTT.

The chain recombines TRBV11-2 with TRBJ1-5, with D possibly being TRBD1 (5 bases). CDR3 size: 15 residues. V was cut by 5 bases and J by 1 base, with 12 bases left in between. Germline V CDR1 and CDR2: SGHAT, FQNNGV. CDR3 bases: TGTGCCAGCAGCCAAGATTGGACAAGCAATCAGCCCCAGCATTTT. It translates to CASSQDWTSNQPQHF.

A note on this clone: A junction end diverges from the germline sequence, so it may reflect a read error. The chain employs TRBV20-1 and TRBJ2-1, with a tentative D call TRBD2 (6 bases). This CDR3 spans 10 amino acids. Germline values: CDR1 DFQATT, CDR2 SNEGSKA (reference sequence). The CDR3 DNA is TGCAGTGCTAGGGCCAGGAGGGCGCTCTTC. Translating it yields CSARARRALF.

CDR3 in DNA: TGTGCCAGCAGCTGGGGTGCGGGGGACCCGACAGAGACCCAGTACTTC. It is translated as CASSWGAGDPTETQYF. V is TRBV9 and J is TRBJ2-5; 7 nucleotides match TRBD2. Trimming cost V 4 bases and J 4 bases; bases outside gene matches: 13. The CDR3 has 16 amino acids. Germline CDR1 and CDR2: SGDLS and YYNGEE.

The CDR3: CASSYAGQGMGELFF. In DNA, the CDR3 is TGTGCCAGCAGTTACGCGGGACAGGGGATGGGGGAGCTGTTTTTT. The genes are TRBV6-5 and TRBJ2-2; TRBD1 aligns across 10 bases. Germline lookup yields CDR1 MNHEY and CDR2 SVGAGI. This CDR3 region has 15 residues. V was pared by 2 bases and J by 8 bases, with 5 bases of the junction left unmatched.